This TCR beta chain emerged from a study of T cell repertoires in cytomegalovirus infection. Findings and limits, study-wide: The ex vivo response was dominated by HLA-C-restricted CMV-specific TCR beta clonotypes.

TCRdb called the reads again in MiXCR, with one record for every CDR3 protein. The profile covers 480,000 or so distinct CDR3 sequences, with about 11% appearing a single time and 10% taken by the ten largest. This clonotype was recorded at least ten times. Its antigen is currently unknown. The CDR3 is 15 residues long. Germline values: CDR1 MNHNS, CDR2 SASEGT. V lost 0 bases, J lost 10 bases, and 8 bases stayed unmatched. The chain recombines TRBV6-1 with TRBJ1-2; 10 positions match TRBD1. Material for sequencing was PBMCs. This TCR derives from a human donor in good health (CMV status not recorded). Some clones in this sample may be carry-over from other donors' samples. CDR3 residues: CASSEALGTGDVYTF. The CDR3 nucleotides are TGTGCCAGCAGTGAAGCTTTAGGGACAGGGGATGTCTACACCTTC.